This passage covers 21 T cell receptor beta chains from one sample sequenced in a study of blood T cell repertoires in COVID-19. Repertoires were generated with immunoSEQ multiplex PCR, while TCRdb's copy carries only in-frame clones and drops some. Here the sample spans about 300,000 clones, roughly nine tenths being singletons. The sample consisted of peripheral blood. The origin of the receptors is a woman between 25 and 40 years old with COVID-19, enrolled during active disease.

This rearrangement joins TRBV6-5 to TRBJ1-3; D is undetermined. The germline CDR1 and CDR2 sequences are MNHEY and SVGAGI. This CDR3 spans 11 amino acids. The V and J ends lost 8 bases and 4 bases respectively, with 6 bases between them. The CDR3 loop reads CASVSGNTIYF. CDR3 DNA: TGTGCCAGCGTATCCGGAAACACCATATATTTT.

The gene calls are TRBV15 and TRBJ2-7; 8 bases agree with TRBD2. The length of the CDR3 is 16 residues. The germline V gene encodes CDR1 LNHNV and CDR2 YYDKDF (reference sequence). The ends lost 0 bases at V and 5 bases at J; junction bases unmatched: 9. For the CDR3, the DNA is TGTGCCACCAGCAGAGATGGAGCGGGAGATCTACACGAGCAGTACTTC. Translating it yields CATSRDGAGDLHEQYF. Complete variable domain (other parts from reference TRBV15 and TRBJ2-7): DAMVIQNPRYQVTQFGKPVTLSCSQTLNHNVMYWYQQKSSQAPKLLFHYYDKDFNNEADTPDNFQSRRPNTSFCFLDIRSPGLGDTAMYLCATSRDGAGDLHEQYFGPGTRLTVT.

A few counts support this clone. This rearrangement joins TRBV19 to TRBJ1-4, with 8 positions matching TRBD1. Germline V gene lookup returns CDR1 LNHDA and CDR2 SQIVND (reference sequence). V was pared by 3 bases and J by 7 bases, with 7 bases of the junction left unmatched. The CDR3 runs 15 residues. Here the CDR3 reads CASSIGGQGFEKLFF. The CDR3 bases are TGTGCCAGTAGTATCGGTGGACAGGGTTTTGAAAAACTGTTTTTT.

This chain links TRBV28 with TRBJ1-1, with no clear D. Germline CDR1 and CDR2: MDHEN and SYDVKM. Trimming left V 2 bases short and J 11 bases short, with 15 bases between. The CDR3 is 13 amino acids. CDR3 sequence: CASSLVGAHGAFF. In DNA, the CDR3 is TGTGCCAGCAGTTTAGTGGGTGCTCACGGGGCTTTCTTT.

This clone was recorded only once. This chain uses TRBV9 with TRBJ2-1; the D is unclear. Trimming took 0 bases from V and 0 from J, leaving 10 bases between them. Germline V lookup: CDR1 SGDLS, CDR2 YYNGEE. This CDR3 contains 16 residues. The CDR3 protein is CASSVAQPSSYNEQFF. The DNA for the CDR3 is TGTGCCAGCAGCGTAGCACAGCCGAGCTCCTACAATGAGCAGTTCTTC. Drawing the rest from reference TRBV9 and TRBJ2-1, the complete variable domain is DSGVTQTPKHLITATGQRVTLRCSPRSGDLSVYWYQQSLDQGLQFLIQYYNGEERAKGNILERFSAQQFPDLHSELNLSSLELGDSALYFCASSVAQPSSYNEQFFGPGTRLTVL.

The chain couples TRBV28 to TRBJ2-7; perhaps TRBD1 as D (5 bases). Germline V gene sequence: CDR1 MDHEN, CDR2 SYDVKM. The CDR3 is 12 residues long. Trimming stripped 8 bases from V and 5 bases from J, with 13 bases between. The CDR3 DNA follows: TGTGCCAGCGGACGACAGCTCAACGAGCAGTACTTC. Protein product: CASGRQLNEQYF.

This clone was counted ten times or more. The chain employs TRBV5-5 and TRBJ1-2; TRBD1 might be the D (6 bases). Germline lookup yields CDR1 SGHKS and CDR2 YYEKEE (reference sequence). The CDR3 contains 16 residues. The V end was cut by 4 bases, the J end by 1 base, with 17 bases between. The CDR3 DNA follows: TGTGCCAGCAGCACTCTTTACAGGGTCGATAACTATGGCTACACCTTC. This translates into CASSTLYRVDNYGYTF. Full variable domain (outside the CDR3, taken from reference TRBV5-5 and TRBJ1-2): DAGVTQSPTHLIKTRGQQVTLRCSPISGHKSVSWYQQVLGQGPQFIFQYYEKEERGRGNFPDRFSARQFPNYSSELNVNALLLGDSALYLCASSTLYRVDNYGYTFGSGTRLTVV.

V usage is TRBV10-2 and J usage is TRBJ2-7, with D maybe TRBD1 (5 bases). The germline V and J ends were trimmed by 1 base and 0 bases, with 10 bases remaining between them. The CDR3 is 15 amino acids. Per germline, CDR1 WSHSY and CDR2 SAAADI. The DNA for the CDR3 is TGCGCCAGCAGTGAGTTGGGCAGGGCCTCCTACGAGCAGTACTTC. Its translation: CASSELGRASYEQYF.

There are many counts of this clone. This rearrangement joins TRBV2 to TRBJ1-3, with TRBD1 as a possible D gene (5 bases). Trimming stripped 10 bases from V and 4 bases from J, with 23 bases between. The CDR3 covers 16 residues. Germline loops: CDR1 SNHLY, CDR2 FYNNEI. CDR3 DNA sequence: TGTGCCACCTCTCTAGGTCCTCAGGGCGCAGGAAACACCATATATTTT. It specifies CATSLGPQGAGNTIYF. Supplemented by reference TRBV2 and TRBJ1-3, the full variable domain reads EPEVTQTPSHQVTQMGQEVILRCVPISNHLYFYWYRQILGQKVEFLVSFYNNEISEKSEIFDDQFSVERPDGSNFTLKIRSTKLEDSAMYFCATSLGPQGAGNTIYFGEGSWLTVV.

This chain uses TRBV11-2 with TRBJ1-6; D might be TRBD1 (5 bases). There are 16 residues in the CDR3. Looked up from germline, CDR1 is SGHAT and CDR2 is FQNNGV. The V gene lost 5 bases and the J gene lost 10 bases, with 21 bases spanning the gap. DNA of the CDR3: TGTGCCAGCAGCACCGTCCAGGGTTCCCGCGACTCACCCCTCCACTTT. It is translated as CASSTVQGSRDSPLHF.

This clone has more than one count but fewer than ten. The chain uses TRBV6-1 and TRBJ1-1; the D gene is possibly TRBD1 (5 bases). CDR1 MNHNS and CDR2 SASEGT come from the germline V gene. The CDR3 sequence is 15 residues long. V lost 3 bases and J lost 4, with 15 bases in between. The CDR3 DNA reads as TGTGCCAGCAGTGACCCTCGGCAGGGTTCCACTGAAGCTTTCTTT. This sequence encodes CASSDPRQGSTEAFF.

This clone was detected once. The V gene is TRBV5-4, the J gene TRBJ1-1; D uncertain. The CDR3 spans 15 residues. V lost 1 base, J lost 0 bases, and 10 bases lay in between. The V gene's germline CDR1 is SGHNT and CDR2 YYREEE (reference sequence). The CDR3 protein is CASSLNAGMNTEAFF. As DNA, the CDR3 is TGTGCCAGCAGCTTGAATGCGGGGATGAACACTGAAGCTTTCTTT.

CDR3 in amino acids: CASSSYRDSSYEQYF. Written as DNA, the CDR3 is TGTGCCAGCAGCTCTTACCGGGACAGCTCCTACGAGCAGTACTTC. The chain employs TRBV5-4 and TRBJ2-7; 7 bases map to TRBD1. CDR3 length: 15 residues. The ends lost 3 bases at V and 0 bases at J; junction bases unmatched: 6. The germline V gene encodes CDR1 SGHNT and CDR2 YYREEE (reference sequence). The whole variable domain, remainder taken from reference TRBV5-4 and TRBJ2-7, is ETGVTQSPTHLIKTRGQQVTLRCSSQSGHNTVSWYQQALGQGPQFIFQYYREEENGRGNFPPRFSGLQFPNYSSELNVNALELDDSALYLCASSSYRDSSYEQYFGPGTRLTVT.

The V gene is TRBV6-5, the J gene TRBJ2-5, with TRBD2 identical over 8 bases. Germline values: CDR1 MNHEY, CDR2 SVGAGI. The V and J ends lost 2 bases and 5 bases, in that order; junction bases with no gene match: 4. This CDR3 comprises 14 residues. This chain's CDR3 is CASSYGRLAETQYF. The DNA for the CDR3 is TGTGCCAGCAGTTACGGACGACTAGCGGAGACCCAGTACTTC.

The chain has TRBV19 and TRBJ2-1; D not certain. The CDR3 runs 18 residues. V was trimmed by 0 bases and J by 2 bases, leaving 17 bases between them. Germline CDR1 and CDR2: LNHDA and SQIVND (reference sequence). Written as DNA, the CDR3 is TGTGCCAGTAGTATAGACCCCGTTGGAGCGCCAACCTACAATGAGCAGTTCTTC. Translation gives CASSIDPVGAPTYNEQFF.

This clone was counted once. V is TRBV5-1 and J is TRBJ1-1, with TRBD1 as a possible D gene (5 bases). V was cut by 0 bases and J by 6 bases, with 9 bases left in between. Germline V gene data show CDR1 as SGHRS and CDR2 as YFSETQ. The CDR3 spans 13 residues. CDR3 region: CASSLESGPEAFF. CDR3 nucleotides: TGCGCCAGCAGCTTGGAGTCAGGGCCTGAAGCTTTCTTT.

The chain employs TRBV10-1 and TRBJ1-1, with 8 bases that match TRBD1. The CDR3 is 14 amino acids. The ends lost 6 bases at V and 1 base at J; junction bases unmatched: 4. Germline CDR1 is WNHNN and CDR2 is SYGVQD (reference sequence). The CDR3 nucleotides are TGCGCCAGCAGCCCCGGGACAGGGAACACTGAAGCTTTCTTT. This gives the protein CASSPGTGNTEAFF.

This chain uses TRBV19 with TRBJ1-4; 7 bases fit TRBD1. Germline V gives CDR1 LNHDA, CDR2 SQIVND (reference sequence). With V trimmed by 4 bases and J by 1 base, 6 bases remained unmatched. The CDR3 covers 16 residues. The CDR3 DNA reads TGTGCCAGTAGTACCCGGGACAGCCTAACTAATGAAAAACTGTTTTTT. Translating it yields CASSTRDSLTNEKLFF.

The CDR3 DNA sequence: TGTGCCAGTAGTATGGGCCTTAATGAAGCTTTCTTT. Protein product: CASSMGLNEAFF. V gene TRBV19 combines with J gene TRBJ1-1; D gene ambiguous. Trimming took 3 bases from V and 7 from J, leaving 9 bases between them. Germline assignment: CDR1 LNHDA and CDR2 SQIVND (reference sequence). The CDR3 is 12 amino acids.

The chain links TRBV5-1 to TRBJ2-7; the match to TRBD1 covers 7 bases. Unmatched junction bases numbered 3, after V lost 0 bases and J lost 3 bases. The germline V gene encodes CDR1 SGHRS and CDR2 YFSETQ. The CDR3 totals 14 residues. CDR3 in amino acids: CASSLGQGVYEQYF. The CDR3 DNA is TGCGCCAGCAGCTTGGGCCAGGGGGTCTACGAGCAGTACTTC.

V gene TRBV4-1 combines with J gene TRBJ2-1, with 11 nucleotides matching TRBD2. This CDR3 has 14 residues. J was trimmed by 15 bases and V by 3 bases; bases with no gene match: 10. CDR1 MGHRA and CDR2 YSYEKL come from the germline V gene. The CDR3 protein is CASSQELAGESLFF. The DNA for the CDR3 is TGCGCCAGCAGCCAGGAACTAGCGGGAGAGAGTCTGTTCTTC.